The entry below gives a single T cell receptor beta chain sequence along with its context. The antigen it binds to is not known. No much larger clone exists at a distance of one base, and base qualities are not known. Patients with a history of autoimmune disease or receiving systemic immunosuppression were excluded from the trial. Peripheral blood for TCR sequencing was collected from all dose cohorts at baseline, on cycle 4 day 1, and on cycle 7 day 1. Samples came from an open-label, multicenter, first-in-human phase I dose-escalation trial of ivuxolimab. Adults with locally advanced or metastatic melanoma, renal cell, hepatocellular, or head and neck squamous cell carcinoma were enrolled in the trial. Before TCR sequencing, CD4+ T cells and CD8+ T cells from peripheral blood were sorted into separate populations. For sequencing of the TCRbeta CDR3 region, genomic DNA was extracted from the sorted cells. TCRbeta CDR3 regions were sequenced using the immunoSEQ Assay. TCRdb re-hosts the immuneACCESS table, in-frame sequences only. Its copies lack some clones; in the studies checked, an unresolved V gene accounts for under half of them, and the cause for the rest is not known. The sample data list some 52,000 clones, and 94% of these were observed just once. Together, the top ten hold 12% of the sample.

This sample was taken from a study of OX40 agonist ivuxolimab in advanced cancers. Regarding the complete study: Ivuxolimab was an agonistic, fully human IgG2 monoclonal antibody directed against OX40 (CD134), a costimulatory receptor. Intravenous ivuxolimab was administered to patients every 2 weeks at six dose levels: 0.01, 0.1, 0.3, 1.5, 3 and 10 mg/kg. The purpose of peripheral TCRbeta sequencing was to test whether ivuxolimab changed TCR sequence diversity and led to clonal T-cell expansion. Patients were allowed to have had prior anti-PD-1, anti-PD-L1 or anti-CTLA-4 therapy, and 40% of the dose-escalation patients had been treated with checkpoint inhibitors. Partial responses occurred in three dose-escalation patients: two with cutaneous melanoma and one with hepatocellular carcinoma. A male proportion of nearly 85% and a mean age of approximately 58 years, ranging from about 20 to 80, were recorded for the dose-escalation cohort. Of the approximately 50 patients in dose escalation, 19 had hepatocellular carcinoma, about 15 had melanoma, 9 had renal cell carcinoma and 9 had head and neck cancer. The monotherapy dose-escalation portion (N of about 50 patients) of the phase I ivuxolimab trial is reported in the paper. Broader findings and caveats from the paper: After ivuxolimab, expanded clones were on average more numerous among CD8+ T cells than among CD4+ T cells. Antigen specificity was not determined for the clonally expanded peripheral T cells. Low levels of normalized T-cell clonal expansion were also seen in some patients who did not respond. In the 0.1-3.0 mg/kg groups, partial responders were among the patients with the lowest normalized peripheral clonal expansion, particularly in CD8+ T cells. At doses from 0.1 to 3.0 mg/kg, clonal expansion was seen in both CD4+ and CD8+ blood T cells between baseline and week 6.

V is pared back by 7 bases and J by 5 bases, with 22 bases lying between the germline termini. Spanning cysteine to phenylalanine, the CDR3 consists of 15 amino acids. CDR3 DNA is the only sequence kept; it has 45 bases, read in frame from the first base. As encoded in the germline V gene, CDR1 is SQVTM while CDR2 is ANQGSEA. The input for sequencing was CD4+ or CD8+ T cells sorted from blood, taken in a trial of the OX40 agonist ivuxolimab. This receptor was taken from an adult with an advanced solid tumor such as melanoma, head and neck, liver or kidney cancer. The V gene is TRBV29-1 and the J gene is TRBJ2-3; tentative D gene TRBD2, with 7 bases matching. The nucleotides are TGCAGCGCCCTAGTCGGGGGGCTACTTGGAGATACGCAGTATTTT. Translated, this is CSALVGGLLGDTQYF.